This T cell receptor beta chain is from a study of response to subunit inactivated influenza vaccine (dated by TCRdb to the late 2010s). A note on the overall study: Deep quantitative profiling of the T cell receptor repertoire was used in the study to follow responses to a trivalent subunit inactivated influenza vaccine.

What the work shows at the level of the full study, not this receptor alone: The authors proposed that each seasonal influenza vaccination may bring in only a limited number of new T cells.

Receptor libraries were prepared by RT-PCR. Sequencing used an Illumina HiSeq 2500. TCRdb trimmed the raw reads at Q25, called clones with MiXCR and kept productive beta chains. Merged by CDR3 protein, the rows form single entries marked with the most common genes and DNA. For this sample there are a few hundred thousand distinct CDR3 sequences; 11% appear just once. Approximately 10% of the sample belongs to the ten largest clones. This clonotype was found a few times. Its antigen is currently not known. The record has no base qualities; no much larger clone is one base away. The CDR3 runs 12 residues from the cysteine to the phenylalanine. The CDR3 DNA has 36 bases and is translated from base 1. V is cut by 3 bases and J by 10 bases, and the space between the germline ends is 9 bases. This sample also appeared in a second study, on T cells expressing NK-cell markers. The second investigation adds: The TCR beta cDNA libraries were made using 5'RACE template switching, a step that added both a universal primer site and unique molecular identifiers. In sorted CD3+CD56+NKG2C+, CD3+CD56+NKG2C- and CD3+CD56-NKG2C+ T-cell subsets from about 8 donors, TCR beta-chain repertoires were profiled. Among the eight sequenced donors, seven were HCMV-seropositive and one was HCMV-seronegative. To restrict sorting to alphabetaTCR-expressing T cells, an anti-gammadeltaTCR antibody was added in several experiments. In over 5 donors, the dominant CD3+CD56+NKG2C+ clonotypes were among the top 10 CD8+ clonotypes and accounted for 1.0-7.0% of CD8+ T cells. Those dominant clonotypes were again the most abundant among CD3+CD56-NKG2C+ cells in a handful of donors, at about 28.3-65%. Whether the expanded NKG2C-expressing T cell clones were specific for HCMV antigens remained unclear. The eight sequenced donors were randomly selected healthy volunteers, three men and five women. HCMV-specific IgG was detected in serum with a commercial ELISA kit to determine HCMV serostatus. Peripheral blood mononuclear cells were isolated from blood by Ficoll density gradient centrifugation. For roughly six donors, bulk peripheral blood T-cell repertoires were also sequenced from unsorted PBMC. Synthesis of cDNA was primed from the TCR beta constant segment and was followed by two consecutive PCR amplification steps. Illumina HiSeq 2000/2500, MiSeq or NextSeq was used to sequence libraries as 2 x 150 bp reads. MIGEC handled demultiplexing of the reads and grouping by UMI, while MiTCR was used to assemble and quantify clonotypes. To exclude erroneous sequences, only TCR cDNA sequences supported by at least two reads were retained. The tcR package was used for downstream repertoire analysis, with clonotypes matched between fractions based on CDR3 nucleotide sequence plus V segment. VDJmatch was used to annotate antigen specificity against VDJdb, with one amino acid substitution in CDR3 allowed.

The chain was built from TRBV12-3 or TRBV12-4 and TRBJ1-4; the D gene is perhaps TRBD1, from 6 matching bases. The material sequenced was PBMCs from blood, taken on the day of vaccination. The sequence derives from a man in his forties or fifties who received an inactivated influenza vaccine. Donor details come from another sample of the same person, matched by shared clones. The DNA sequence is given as TGTGCCAGCAGTTTTCCGGACAGAAAACTGTTTTTT. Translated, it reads CASSFPDRKLFF.